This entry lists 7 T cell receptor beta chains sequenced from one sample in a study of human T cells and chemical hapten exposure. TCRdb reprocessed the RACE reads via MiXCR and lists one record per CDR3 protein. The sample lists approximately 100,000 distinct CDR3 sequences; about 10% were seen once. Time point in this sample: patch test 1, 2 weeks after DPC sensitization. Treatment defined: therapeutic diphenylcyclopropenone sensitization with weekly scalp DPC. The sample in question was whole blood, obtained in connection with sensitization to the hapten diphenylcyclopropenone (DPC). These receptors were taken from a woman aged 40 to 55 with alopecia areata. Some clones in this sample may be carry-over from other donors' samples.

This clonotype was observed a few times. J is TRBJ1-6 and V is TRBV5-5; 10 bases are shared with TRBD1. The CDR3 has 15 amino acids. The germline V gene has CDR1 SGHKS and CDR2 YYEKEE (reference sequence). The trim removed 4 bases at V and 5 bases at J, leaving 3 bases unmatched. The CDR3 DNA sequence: TGTGCCAGCAGCGGGGACAGGGGCGATAATTCACCCCTCCACTTT. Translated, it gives CASSGDRGDNSPLHF.

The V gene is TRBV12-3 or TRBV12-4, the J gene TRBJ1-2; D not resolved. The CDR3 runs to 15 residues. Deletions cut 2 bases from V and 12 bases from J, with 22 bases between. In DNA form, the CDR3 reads TGTGCCAGCAGTTTAAATAGGCCAGAACCCGGGCGGCACACCTTC. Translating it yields CASSLNRPEPGRHTF.

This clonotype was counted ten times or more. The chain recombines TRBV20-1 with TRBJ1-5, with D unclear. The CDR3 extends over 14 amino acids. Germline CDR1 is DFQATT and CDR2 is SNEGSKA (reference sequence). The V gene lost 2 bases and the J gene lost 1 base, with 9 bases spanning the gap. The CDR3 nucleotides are TGCAGTGCTAGATTAGGTGGAAGCAATCAGCCCCAGCATTTT. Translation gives CSARLGGSNQPQHF.

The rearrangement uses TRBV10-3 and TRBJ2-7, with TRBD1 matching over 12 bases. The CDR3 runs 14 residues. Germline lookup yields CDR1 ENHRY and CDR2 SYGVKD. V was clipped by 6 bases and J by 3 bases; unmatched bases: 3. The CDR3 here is CAIRGTGGDYEQYF. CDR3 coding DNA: TGTGCCATCAGGGGGACAGGGGGCGACTACGAGCAGTACTTC.

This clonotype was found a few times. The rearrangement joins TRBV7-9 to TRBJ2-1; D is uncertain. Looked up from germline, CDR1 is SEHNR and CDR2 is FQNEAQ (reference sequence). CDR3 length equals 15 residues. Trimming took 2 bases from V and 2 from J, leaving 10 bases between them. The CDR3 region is CASSLRVMPYNEQFF. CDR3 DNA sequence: TGTGCCAGCAGCTTAAGGGTGATGCCCTACAATGAGCAGTTCTTC.

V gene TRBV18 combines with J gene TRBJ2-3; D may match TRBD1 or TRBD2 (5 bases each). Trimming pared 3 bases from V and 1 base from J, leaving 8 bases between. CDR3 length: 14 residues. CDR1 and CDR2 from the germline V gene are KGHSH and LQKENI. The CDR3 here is CASSPGAGTDTQYF. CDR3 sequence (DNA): TGTGCCAGCTCACCCGGGGCAGGCACAGATACGCAGTATTTT.

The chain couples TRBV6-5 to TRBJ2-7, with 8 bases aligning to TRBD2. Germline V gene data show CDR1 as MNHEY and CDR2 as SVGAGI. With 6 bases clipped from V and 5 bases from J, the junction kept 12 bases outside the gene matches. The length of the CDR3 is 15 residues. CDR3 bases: TGTGCCAGCAGCCTAAGAACGGGAGGGCCCGACGAGCAGTACTTC. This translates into CASSLRTGGPDEQYF.